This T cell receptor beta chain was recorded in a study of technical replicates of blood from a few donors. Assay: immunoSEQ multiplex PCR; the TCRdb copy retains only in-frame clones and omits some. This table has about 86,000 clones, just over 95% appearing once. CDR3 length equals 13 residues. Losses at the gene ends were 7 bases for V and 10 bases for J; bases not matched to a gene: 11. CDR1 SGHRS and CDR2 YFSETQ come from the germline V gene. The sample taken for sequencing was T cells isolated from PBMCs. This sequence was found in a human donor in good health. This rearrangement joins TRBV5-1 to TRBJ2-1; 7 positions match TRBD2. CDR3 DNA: TGCGCCAGCGGCGGTGAGATGGGGGGGGAGCAGTTCTTC. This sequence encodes CASGGEMGGEQFF.